This T cell receptor beta chain came from a study of blood T cell repertoires in COVID-19. Study context: Samples representing acute and convalescent COVID-19 were sourced from the United States, Italy and Spain. T cells, B-cell-depleted T cells, or PBMCs provided the cDNA or gDNA that served as material.

Original data processing: Reference gene primer amplification in the assay estimated nucleated cell counts. The table came from immunoSEQ multiplex PCR; TCRdb's copy has only in-frame clones and leaves some out. For V, J and clone size, that table is used; D and trimming come from the DNA. The sample lists fewer than 300,000 clones; roughly nine tenths were seen once. Seattle-derived patients entered the study during active infection and were followed longitudinally. V was cut by 0 bases and J by 4 bases, with 16 bases left in between. Germline loops: CDR1 MNHEY, CDR2 SVGAGI. This CDR3 has 16 residues.

The receptor was isolated from a woman aged 25 to 39 with COVID-19, enrolled during active disease. The chain recombines TRBV6-5 with TRBJ2-7; a weak D match, TRBD2 (5 bases). Material for sequencing was peripheral blood. This CDR3 is CASSYSSILARYEQYF. CDR3 DNA sequence: TGTGCCAGCAGTTACTCGTCGATTTTAGCGAGGTACGAGCAGTACTTC.